The 12 T cell receptor beta chains given below trace back to one sample, sequenced in a study of patients and donors after allogeneic stem cell transplantation. One entry per CDR3 protein results from TCRdb running MiXCR on the RT-PCR reads. In the table there are roughly 940,000 distinct CDR3 sequences, 18% of which are singletons. The material sequenced was blood, either unsorted or a sorted T cell fraction (not recorded which). These receptors were collected from a human donor who was either an allogeneic HSCT recipient or a stem cell or donor lymphocyte infusion donor (not recorded which). It is not recorded whose cells these are; they may come from a transplant donor.

The V call is TRBV24-1, the J call TRBJ2-4, with 12 bases lining up with TRBD1. Trimming removed 7 bases from V and 2 bases from J; junction bases left unmatched: 5. CDR3 size: 16 residues. The V gene's germline CDR1 is KGHDR and CDR2 SFDVKD. The CDR3 nucleotides read TGTGCCACCAGCGGGACAGGGGGCCGGTCCAAAAACATTCAGTACTTC. It specifies CATSGTGGRSKNIQYF.

This clonotype was recorded at least ten times. The chain recombines TRBV4-3 with TRBJ2-1; possibly TRBD1 or TRBD2 for D (6 bases each). V was cut by 0 bases and J by 10 bases, with 19 bases left in between. This CDR3 has 16 residues. Looked up from germline, CDR1 is LGHNA and CDR2 is YSLEER. The CDR3 sequence: CASSQDRRGARREQFF. The CDR3 bases are TGCGCCAGCAGCCAAGATAGGAGGGGGGCCCGAAGGGAGCAGTTCTTC.

There are a few counts of this clonotype. The rearrangement joins TRBV6-5 to TRBJ2-7, with 8 bases that match TRBD1. The CDR3 is made up of 15 amino acids. From germline, CDR1 is MNHEY and CDR2 SVGAGI. The J segment lost 3 bases and the V segment lost 4 bases, leaving 8 bases of the junction unmatched. The CDR3 DNA reads TGTGCCAGCAGTTTAGGAGGACAGGGCTACTACGAGCAGTACTTC. This encodes CASSLGGQGYYEQYF.

This clonotype turned up a few times. This chain links TRBV15 with TRBJ1-2; 8 bases map to TRBD1. Germline V gene data show CDR1 as LNHNV and CDR2 as YYDKDF (reference sequence). V shed 6 bases, J shed 7 bases, and the junction held 7 bases outside the gene matches. The CDR3 loop spans 13 amino acids. CDR3 DNA: TGTGCCACCAGTAGACAGGGGTCAGGTGGCTACACCTTC. Translation gives CATSRQGSGGYTF.

The V and J genes are TRBV6-2 or TRBV6-3 and TRBJ2-2, with D perhaps given as TRBD1 or TRBD2 (5 bases each). This CDR3 has 12 residues. Germline CDR1 reads MNHEY; CDR2 reads SVGEGT. V dropped 11 bases and J dropped 4 bases, with 11 bases sitting between them. The CDR3 nucleotides are TGTGCCGCGGGTAGGGGCACCGGGGAGCTGTTTTTT. The encoded protein is CAAGRGTGELFF.

This clonotype was seen a handful of times. The gene calls are TRBV5-6 and TRBJ2-1, with a weak D call TRBD1 (7 bases). Germline CDR1 and CDR2: SGHDT and YYEEEE. This CDR3 is 16 amino acids long. Trimming took off 7 bases at V and 4 bases at J, with 21 bases between the two ends. CDR3 amino acids: CASSKGAGGRYNEQFF. DNA for the CDR3: TGTGCCAGCTCGAAGGGGGCCGGAGGGAGATACAATGAGCAGTTCTTC.

This clonotype was seen many times. This rearrangement joins TRBV7-9 to TRBJ2-1; TRBD1 or TRBD2 may be the D gene (5 bases each). The CDR3 is made up of 11 amino acids. V was clipped by 3 bases and J by 9 bases, with 6 bases between them. Germline CDR1 is SEHNR and CDR2 is FQNEAQ (reference sequence). This CDR3 is CASSFGGEQFF. The CDR3 nucleotides are TGTGCCAGCAGCTTTGGGGGTGAGCAGTTCTTC.

In this sample, this clonotype turned up a few times. The chain carries TRBV25-1 and TRBJ1-1; D is ambiguous. This CDR3 has 11 residues. Per the germline V gene, CDR1 is MGHDK and CDR2 is SYGVNS. V gave up 4 bases and J gave up 11 bases, with 11 bases separating them. In DNA, the CDR3 is TGTGCCAGCAGTGCCAGCTTGGGGGCTTTCTTT. Amino acid sequence: CASSASLGAFF. The complete variable domain, with remaining parts taken from reference TRBV25-1 and TRBJ1-1, reads EADIYQTPRYLVIGTGKKITLECSQTMGHDKMYWYQQDPGMELHLIHYSYGVNSTEKGDLSSESTVSRIRTEHFPLTLESARPSHTSQYLCASSASLGAFFGQGTRLTVV.

This clonotype has a count of ten or more. As DNA, the CDR3 is TGCGCCAGCAGCCAATGGGTGTCGCGGGGCGTCTACAATGAGCAGTTCTTC. Its protein is CASSQWVSRGVYNEQFF. V gene TRBV4-3 combines with J gene TRBJ2-1; D is perhaps TRBD2 (6 bases). This CDR3 comprises 17 residues. Trimming stripped 2 bases from V and 3 bases from J, with 17 bases between. Germline lookup yields CDR1 LGHNA and CDR2 YSLEER.

This clonotype was picked up a small number of times. The gene calls are TRBV3-1 and TRBJ2-1; 8 bases are a match to TRBD2. The CDR3 is 16 amino acids. V was clipped by 2 bases and J by 8 bases; unmatched bases: 11. Looked up from germline, CDR1 is LGHDT and CDR2 is YNNKEL (reference sequence). In DNA form, the CDR3 reads TGTGCCAGCAGCCAACAGGTTGCGGGAGGCCGGGATGAGCAGTTCTTC. Its translation: CASSQQVAGGRDEQFF.

The table lists this clonotype with a few counts. The gene calls are TRBV7-9 and TRBJ1-2; 7 bases map to TRBD1. The germline CDR1 and CDR2 sequences are SEHNR and FQNEAQ (reference sequence). The CDR3 consists of 16 residues. V lost 5 bases to trimming and J lost 1 base; unmatched junction nucleotides: 10. The CDR3 nucleotides read TGTGCCAGCAGCCCCTCTCGGTACAGGGGTAACTATGGCTACACCTTC. It codes for CASSPSRYRGNYGYTF. The full variable domain, rest sourced from reference TRBV7-9 and TRBJ1-2, is DTGVSQNPRHKITKRGQNVTFRCDPISEHNRLYWYRQTLGQGPEFLTYFQNEAQLEKSRLLSDRFSAERPKGSFSTLEIQRTEQGDSAMYLCASSPSRYRGNYGYTFGSGTRLTVV.

This clonotype was observed a few times. This chain joins TRBV12-3 or TRBV12-4 and TRBJ2-1, with unresolved D. Trimming left V 2 bases short and J 10 bases short, with 9 bases between. The CDR3 has 12 residues. DNA for the CDR3: TGTGCCAGCAGTTTATCTGCCTCAGAGCAGTTCTTC. Translation gives CASSLSASEQFF.